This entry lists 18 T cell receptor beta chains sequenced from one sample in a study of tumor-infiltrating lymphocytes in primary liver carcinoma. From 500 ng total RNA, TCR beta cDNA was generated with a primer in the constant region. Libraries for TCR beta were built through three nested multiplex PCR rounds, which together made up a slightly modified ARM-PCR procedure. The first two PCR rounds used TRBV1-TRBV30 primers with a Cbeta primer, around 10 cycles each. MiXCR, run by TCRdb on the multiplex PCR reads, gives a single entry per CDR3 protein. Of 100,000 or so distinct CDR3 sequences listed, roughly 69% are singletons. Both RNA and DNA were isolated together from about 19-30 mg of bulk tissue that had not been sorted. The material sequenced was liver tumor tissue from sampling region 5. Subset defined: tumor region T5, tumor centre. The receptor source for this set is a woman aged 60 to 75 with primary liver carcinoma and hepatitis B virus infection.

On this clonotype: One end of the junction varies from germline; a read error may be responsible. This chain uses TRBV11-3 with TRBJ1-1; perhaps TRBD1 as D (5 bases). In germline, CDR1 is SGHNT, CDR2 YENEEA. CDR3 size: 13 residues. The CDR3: CASNSRQRHEAFF. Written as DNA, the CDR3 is TGCGCCAGCAACTCACGACAGAGGCATGAAGCTTTCTTT.

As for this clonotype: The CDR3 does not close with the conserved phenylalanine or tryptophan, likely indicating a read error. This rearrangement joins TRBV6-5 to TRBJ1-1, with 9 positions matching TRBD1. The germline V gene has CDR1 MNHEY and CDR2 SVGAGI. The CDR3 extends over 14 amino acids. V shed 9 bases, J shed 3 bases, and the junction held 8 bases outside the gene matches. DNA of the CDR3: TGTGCCAGTAGATGGACAGGGGTTTACACTGAAGCTTTCCTT. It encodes CASRWTGVYTEAFL.

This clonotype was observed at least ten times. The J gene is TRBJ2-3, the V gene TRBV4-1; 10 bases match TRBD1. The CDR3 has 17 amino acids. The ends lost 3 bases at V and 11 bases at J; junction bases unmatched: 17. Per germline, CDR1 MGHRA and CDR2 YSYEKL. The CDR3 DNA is TGCGCCAGCAGCCACCCGGTGGGACAGGGGACGCCGAGTTGGCAGTATTTT. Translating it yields CASSHPVGQGTPSWQYF.

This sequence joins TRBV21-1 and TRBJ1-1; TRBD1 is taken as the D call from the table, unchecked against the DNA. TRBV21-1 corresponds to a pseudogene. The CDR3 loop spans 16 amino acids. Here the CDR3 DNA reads TGTGCCAGCAGCCCCCCTGGCGGACAGGGCGGGACTGGAGCTTTCTTT. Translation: CASSPPGGQGGTGAFF.

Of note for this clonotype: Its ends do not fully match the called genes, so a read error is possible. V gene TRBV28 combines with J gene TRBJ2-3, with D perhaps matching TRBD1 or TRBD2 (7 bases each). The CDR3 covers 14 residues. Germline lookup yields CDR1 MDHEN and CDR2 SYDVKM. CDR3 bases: TGTACCAGCAGGGGGGGGGTGAGCACAGATACGCAGTATTTT. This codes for CTSRGGVSTDTQYF.

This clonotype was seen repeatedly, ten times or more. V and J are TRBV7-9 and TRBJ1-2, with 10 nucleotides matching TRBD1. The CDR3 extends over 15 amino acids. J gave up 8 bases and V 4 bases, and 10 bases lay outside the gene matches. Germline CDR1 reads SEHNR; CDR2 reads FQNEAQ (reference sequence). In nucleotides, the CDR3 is TGTGCCAGCAGCTGGGGACAGGGGCCAAAACAAGGCTACACCTTC. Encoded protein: CASSWGQGPKQGYTF.

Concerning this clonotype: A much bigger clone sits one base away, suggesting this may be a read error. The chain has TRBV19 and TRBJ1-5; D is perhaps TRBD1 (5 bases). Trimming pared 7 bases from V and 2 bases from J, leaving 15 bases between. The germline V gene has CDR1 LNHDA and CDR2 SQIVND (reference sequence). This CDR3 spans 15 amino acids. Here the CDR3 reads CASIPAGEGNQPQHF. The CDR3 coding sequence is TGTGCCAGTATCCCAGCGGGGGAAGGCAATCAGCCCCAGCATTTT.

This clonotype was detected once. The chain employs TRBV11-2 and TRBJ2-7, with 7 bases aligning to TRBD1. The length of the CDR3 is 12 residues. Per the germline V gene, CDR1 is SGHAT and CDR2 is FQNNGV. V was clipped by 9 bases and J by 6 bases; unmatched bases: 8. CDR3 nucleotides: TGTGCCAGTAACCAGACAGGGTCCGAGCAGTACTTC. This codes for CASNQTGSEQYF.

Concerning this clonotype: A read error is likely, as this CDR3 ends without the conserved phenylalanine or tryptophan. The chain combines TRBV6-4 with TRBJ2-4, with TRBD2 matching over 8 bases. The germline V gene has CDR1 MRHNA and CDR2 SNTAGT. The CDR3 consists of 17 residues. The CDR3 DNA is TGTGTCAGCAGTGACTCGAGAGGCGGGAGGGCCAAAAACATTCAGTACTCC. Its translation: CVSSDSRGGRAKNIQYS.

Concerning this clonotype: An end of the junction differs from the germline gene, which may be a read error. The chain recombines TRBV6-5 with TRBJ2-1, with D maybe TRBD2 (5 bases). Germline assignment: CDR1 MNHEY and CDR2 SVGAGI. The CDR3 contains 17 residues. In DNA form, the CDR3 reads TGTGCCAGTAGTTATTCCATAGCGCCGAGCTCCTACAATGAGCAGTTCTTC. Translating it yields CASSYSIAPSSYNEQFF.

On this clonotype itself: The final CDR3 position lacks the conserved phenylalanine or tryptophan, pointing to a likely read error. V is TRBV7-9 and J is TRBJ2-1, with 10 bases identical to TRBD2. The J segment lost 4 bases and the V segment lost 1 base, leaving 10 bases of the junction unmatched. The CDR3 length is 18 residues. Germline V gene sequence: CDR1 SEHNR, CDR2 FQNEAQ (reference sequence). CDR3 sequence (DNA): TGTGCCAGCAGCTTAGTTCTCGGGATAGCGGGAGGTTACAATGAGCAGTTCTTA. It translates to CASSLVLGIAGGYNEQFL.

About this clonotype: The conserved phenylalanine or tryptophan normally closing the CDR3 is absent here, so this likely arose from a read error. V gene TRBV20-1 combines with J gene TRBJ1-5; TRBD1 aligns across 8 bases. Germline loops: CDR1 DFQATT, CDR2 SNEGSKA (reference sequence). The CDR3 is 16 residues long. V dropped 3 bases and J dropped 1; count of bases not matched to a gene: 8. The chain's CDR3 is CSASGRGLRSNQPQHS. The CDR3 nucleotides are TGCAGTGCTAGCGGCAGGGGGCTTCGGAGCAATCAGCCCCAGCATTCT.

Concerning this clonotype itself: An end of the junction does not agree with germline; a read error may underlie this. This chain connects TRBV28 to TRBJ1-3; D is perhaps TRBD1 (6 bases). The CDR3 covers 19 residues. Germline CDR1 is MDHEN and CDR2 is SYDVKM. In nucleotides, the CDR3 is TGTGTCAGCAGATTTCGGGGGGTCCGAAGAGGGGGAGATGGAAACACCATATATTTT. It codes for CVSRFRGVRRGGDGNTIYF.

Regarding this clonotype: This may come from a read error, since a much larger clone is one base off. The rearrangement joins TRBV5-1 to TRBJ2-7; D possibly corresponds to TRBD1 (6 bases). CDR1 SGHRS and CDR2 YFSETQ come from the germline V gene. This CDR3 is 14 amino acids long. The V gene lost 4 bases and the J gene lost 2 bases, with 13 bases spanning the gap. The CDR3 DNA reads TGCGCCAGCAGCACCTCAGGGGCCCCCTACGAGCAGTACTTC. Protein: CASSTSGAPYEQYF.

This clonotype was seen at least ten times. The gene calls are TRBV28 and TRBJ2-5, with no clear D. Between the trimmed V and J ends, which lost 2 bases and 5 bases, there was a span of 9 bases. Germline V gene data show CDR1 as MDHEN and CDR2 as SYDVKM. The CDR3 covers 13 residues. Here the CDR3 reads CASSLAPAETQYF. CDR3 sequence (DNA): TGTGCCAGCAGTTTAGCACCGGCGGAGACCCAGTACTTC.

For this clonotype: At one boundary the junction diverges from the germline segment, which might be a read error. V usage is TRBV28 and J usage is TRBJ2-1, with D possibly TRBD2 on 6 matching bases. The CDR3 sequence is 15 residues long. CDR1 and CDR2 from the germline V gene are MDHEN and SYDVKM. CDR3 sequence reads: CASSPWREVYNVQFF. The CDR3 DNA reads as TGTGCCAGCAGTCCCTGGAGGGAGGTATACAATGTGCAGTTCTTC.

The CDR3 spells CASSLGAGNPQETQYF. Here the CDR3 DNA reads TGTGCCAGCAGCTTAGGGGCGGGGAATCCCCAAGAGACCCAGTACTTC. The J gene is TRBJ2-5, the V gene TRBV11-2; perhaps TRBD2 as D (6 bases). Germline V gives CDR1 SGHAT, CDR2 FQNNGV. The CDR3 sequence is 16 residues long. With 1 base removed from V and 1 base from J, the gap between germline ends came to 13 bases.

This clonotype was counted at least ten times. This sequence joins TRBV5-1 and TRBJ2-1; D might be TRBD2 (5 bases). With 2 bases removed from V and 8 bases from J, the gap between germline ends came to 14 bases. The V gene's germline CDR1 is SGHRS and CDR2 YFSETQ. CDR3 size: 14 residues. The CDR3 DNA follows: TGCGCCAGCAGCTTCGTGAGGGCTAGGGATGAGCAGTTCTTC. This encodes CASSFVRARDEQFF.